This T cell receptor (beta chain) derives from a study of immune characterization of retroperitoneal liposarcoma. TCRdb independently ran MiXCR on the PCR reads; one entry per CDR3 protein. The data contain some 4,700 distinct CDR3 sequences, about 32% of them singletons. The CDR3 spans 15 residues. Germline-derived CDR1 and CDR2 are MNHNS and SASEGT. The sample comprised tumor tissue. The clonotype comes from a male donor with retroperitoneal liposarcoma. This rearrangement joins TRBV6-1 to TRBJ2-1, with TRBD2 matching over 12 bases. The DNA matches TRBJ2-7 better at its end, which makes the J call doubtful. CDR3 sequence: CASSGRLAGAYEQYF. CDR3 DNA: TGTGCCAGCAGTGGTCGACTAGCGGGGGCCTACGAGCAGTACTTC.